What follows are 24 T cell receptor beta chains derived from one specimen sequenced in a study of monozygotic twins with inflammatory bowel disease. Reprocessing the 5' RACE reads, TCRdb reports a single entry for every CDR3 protein and omits DNA. This sample carries fewer than 450,000 distinct CDR3 sequences, with about 2.5% going to the ten biggest clones. Material for sequencing was blood. The origin of the receptors is a human donor with ulcerative colitis or Crohn's disease, or a healthy co-twin of an affected twin (not recorded which).

CDR3 region: CSVEGGANEQYF. This chain connects TRBV29-1 to TRBJ2-7; without DNA, the TCRdb call of TRBD1 cannot be checked. The CDR3 totals 12 residues. CDR1 SQVTM and CDR2 ANQGSEA come from the germline V gene.

The chain uses TRBV2 and TRBJ2-5; there is no DNA to check the TCRdb D call of TRBD1. Germline CDR1 and CDR2: SNHLY and FYNNEI. The CDR3 spans 15 residues. The CDR3 spells CASSPPGQGQETQYF.

The rearrangement uses TRBV5-1 and TRBJ2-5. Germline-derived CDR1 and CDR2 are SGHRS and YFSETQ. The CDR3 is 15 amino acids. The CDR3 reads CASSLVWDLQETQYF.

This chain links TRBV7-2 with TRBJ2-7; the TCRdb D gene call, TRBD1, has no DNA to confirm it. This CDR3 is 15 amino acids long. Germline CDR1 is SGHTA and CDR2 is FQGNSA. CDR3: CASSSTRTLNYEQYF.

This chain connects TRBV10-3 to TRBJ2-1; TCRdb's D call, TRBD2, is unchecked because there is no DNA. The CDR3 sequence is 14 residues long. Germline assignment: CDR1 ENHRY and CDR2 SYGVKD. This CDR3 is CAILEGGSYNEQFF.

The V gene is TRBV3-1, the J gene TRBJ2-3; TCRdb's D call of TRBD1 is untestable without DNA. The germline gives CDR1 LGHDT, CDR2 YNNKEL (reference sequence). This CDR3 has 17 residues. CDR3 residues: CASSQDRGPLGTDTQYF.

The rearrangement links TRBV9 to TRBJ2-3; with no DNA, the TCRdb D assignment of TRBD2 cannot be verified. CDR3 length equals 16 residues. Germline values: CDR1 SGDLS, CDR2 YYNGEE. Here the CDR3 reads CASSVLAGGPTDTQYF.

The rearrangement uses TRBV20-1 and TRBJ1-5; TCRdb picks TRBD1, but there is no DNA to check that call. Germline assignment: CDR1 DFQATT and CDR2 SNEGSKA (reference sequence). CDR3 length equals 14 residues. Here the CDR3 reads CSAKGVHSNQPQHF.

This chain connects TRBV2 to TRBJ1-4. This CDR3 has 13 amino acids. From germline, CDR1 is SNHLY and CDR2 FYNNEI. The chain's CDR3 is CASLRRWVEKLFF.

V usage is TRBV5-4 and J usage is TRBJ2-2. The CDR3 spans 13 residues. CDR1 SGHNT and CDR2 YYREEE come from the germline V gene (reference sequence). CDR3 sequence: CASSLEATGELFF.

J is TRBJ1-1 and V is TRBV10-3; TCRdb indicates TRBD1, and absent DNA this call remains unverified. From germline, CDR1 is ENHRY and CDR2 SYGVKD. CDR3 length: 16 residues. CDR3 residues: CAIRNDRGGLNTEAFF.

This CDR3 is CASSPQTRGPDTQYF. The chain joins TRBV5-6 to TRBJ2-3; TCRdb's D call, TRBD1, is unchecked because there is no DNA. The germline CDR1 and CDR2 sequences are SGHDT and YYEEEE. The CDR3 extends over 15 amino acids.

The rearrangement joins TRBV18 to TRBJ2-1; TCRdb reports TRBD1, a call that lacks DNA to check it against. The CDR3 length is 13 residues. Germline V gene data show CDR1 as KGHSH and CDR2 as LQKENI. This CDR3 reads CASSRYSEGGPFF.

The rearrangement joins TRBV5-4 to TRBJ1-3; lacking DNA, the TRBD1 call made by TCRdb goes unchecked. CDR1 and CDR2 (germline): SGHNT, YYREEE (reference sequence). The length of the CDR3 is 15 residues. CDR3: CASSLGQGPRNTIYF.

V and J are TRBV30 and TRBJ1-4. The CDR3 spans 14 residues. Germline CDR1 reads GTSNPN; CDR2 reads SVGIG (reference sequence). This chain's CDR3 is CAWSVGRTNEKLFF.

V gene TRBV10-3 combines with J gene TRBJ2-5. The CDR3 covers 15 residues. CDR1 and CDR2 (germline): ENHRY, SYGVKD. The CDR3 spells CAISDGVRLQETQYF.

The gene calls are TRBV6-5 and TRBJ2-7; lacking DNA, the TRBD1 call made by TCRdb goes unchecked. CDR1 is MNHEY, CDR2 SVGAGI, per germline. The CDR3 totals 13 residues. This CDR3 reads CASSPGPHYEQYF.

The CDR3 loop reads CASSPPGPGGTWELFF. The gene calls are TRBV12-3 or TRBV12-4 and TRBJ2-2; the TRBD1 assignment by TCRdb is unverifiable without DNA. The CDR3 contains 16 residues.

The chain recombines TRBV5-1 with TRBJ2-7; no DNA is available, so the TRBD1 call from TCRdb remains unchecked. CDR3 size: 14 residues. The germline V gene has CDR1 SGHRS and CDR2 YFSETQ. CDR3 sequence: CASSPRTGSYEQHF.

The chain recombines TRBV6-1 with TRBJ2-2; there is no DNA to check the TCRdb D call of TRBD2. Looked up from germline, CDR1 is MNHNS and CDR2 is SASEGT. There are 16 residues in the CDR3. The CDR3 region is CASSPRTRKYTGELFF.

The chain combines TRBV30 with TRBJ2-1. The germline V gene has CDR1 GTSNPN and CDR2 SVGIG (reference sequence). The CDR3 is 12 amino acids. CDR3 sequence: CAWSVLLNEQFF. The full variable domain, rest sourced from reference TRBV30 and TRBJ2-1, is SQTIHQWPATLVQPVGSPLSLECTVEGTSNPNLYWYRQAAGRGLQLLFYSVGIGQISSEVPQNLSASRPQDRQFILSSKKLLLSDSGFYLCAWSVLLNEQFFGPGTRLTVL.

J is TRBJ2-2 and V is TRBV25-1; TCRdb gives TRBD2 as the D gene, but with no DNA this cannot be confirmed. Germline values: CDR1 MGHDK, CDR2 SYGVNS. This CDR3 has 17 amino acids. The CDR3 sequence: CASSLGGGIANTGELFF.

V gene TRBV20-1 combines with J gene TRBJ2-1; absent DNA, TCRdb's TRBD1 call cannot be checked. CDR3 length: 16 residues. The V gene's germline CDR1 is DFQATT and CDR2 SNEGSKA (reference sequence). The CDR3 sequence is CSASRGSDSSLAEQFF.

The chain couples TRBV30 to TRBJ2-6; TCRdb reports TRBD1, a call that lacks DNA to check it against. The CDR3 covers 16 residues. CDR1 and CDR2 from the germline V gene are GTSNPN and SVGIG (reference sequence). This chain's CDR3 is CAWSLGQTSGANVLTF.